Following are 19 T cell receptor beta chains from one sample sequenced in a study of blood T cell repertoires in COVID-19. This table comes from immunoSEQ multiplex PCR, and its TCRdb copy is limited to in-frame clones, with some not included. The sample lists under 300,000 clones, roughly 84% occurring once. Sequenced input: peripheral blood. The source of these receptors is a woman in her 40s who had recovered from COVID-19.

The rearrangement uses TRBV7-9 and TRBJ2-7; D may be TRBD2 (6 bases). Germline V gives CDR1 SEHNR, CDR2 FQNEAQ (reference sequence). CDR3 length: 16 residues. The V end was cut by 1 base, the J end by 2 bases, with 15 bases between. This chain's CDR3 is CASSLVGGPTAYEQYF. For the CDR3, the DNA is TGTGCCAGCAGCTTAGTGGGGGGACCCACCGCCTACGAGCAGTACTTC.

The genes are TRBV2 and TRBJ2-1, with a tentative D call TRBD1 (6 bases). The CDR3 has 15 amino acids. Trimming pared 6 bases from V and 0 bases from J, leaving 12 bases between. Germline V gene data show CDR1 as SNHLY and CDR2 as FYNNEI. The CDR3 sequence is CASRDLGGSYNEQFF. The CDR3, as DNA: TGTGCCAGCAGGGATTTAGGGGGCTCCTACAATGAGCAGTTCTTC.

V gene TRBV15 combines with J gene TRBJ1-4; TRBD1 aligns across 8 bases. This CDR3 contains 16 residues. Germline V gene sequence: CDR1 LNHNV, CDR2 YYDKDF (reference sequence). With V trimmed by 0 bases and J by 7 bases, 7 bases remained unmatched. CDR3 amino acids: CATSRELGTGFEKLFF. As DNA, the CDR3 is TGTGCCACCAGCAGAGAACTCGGGACAGGTTTTGAAAAACTGTTTTTT.

This chain joins TRBV15 and TRBJ2-2; D may be TRBD1 (6 bases). From germline, CDR1 is LNHNV and CDR2 YYDKDF (reference sequence). The V and J ends lost 0 bases and 1 base respectively, with 12 bases between them. The CDR3 consists of 17 residues. The CDR3 DNA reads as TGTGCCACCAGCAGAGATCTCGGGACACTGAACACCGGGGAGCTGTTTTTT. Protein: CATSRDLGTLNTGELFF. Filled out from reference TRBV15 and TRBJ2-2, the complete variable domain reads DAMVIQNPRYQVTQFGKPVTLSCSQTLNHNVMYWYQQKSSQAPKLLFHYYDKDFNNEADTPDNFQSRRPNTSFCFLDIRSPGLGDTAMYLCATSRDLGTLNTGELFFGEGSRLTVL.

The CDR3 DNA follows: TGTGCCAGCAGCTTGCTGGCAAGCGAGCAGTACTTC. Its protein is CASSLLASEQYF. The J gene is TRBJ2-7, the V gene TRBV5-6; D not certain. Germline V gene data show CDR1 as SGHDT and CDR2 as YYEEEE. V lost 1 base and J 6 bases, leaving 8 bases between the germline ends. This CDR3 is built from 12 residues.

As concerns this clone: Other DNA sequences in this sample translate to the same CDR3. This chain connects TRBV5-6 to TRBJ2-1; 9 nucleotides align to TRBD1. V lost 2 bases, J lost 6 bases, and 6 bases stayed unmatched. This CDR3 comprises 15 residues. Germline assignment: CDR1 SGHDT and CDR2 YYEEEE. CDR3 DNA sequence: TGTGCCAGCAGCTTCCGGGACAGGGCGAGCAATGAGCAGTTCTTC. It yields the protein CASSFRDRASNEQFF.

The chain links TRBV6-5 to TRBJ1-2, with D possibly matching TRBD1 (6 bases). The V end was cut by 8 bases, the J end by 4 bases, with 11 bases between. CDR3 length equals 12 residues. The germline V gene encodes CDR1 MNHEY and CDR2 SVGAGI. The CDR3 loop is CASEQGGYGYTF. CDR3 DNA: TGTGCCAGCGAACAGGGTGGCTATGGCTACACCTTC.

This rearrangement joins TRBV29-1 to TRBJ2-3, with D uncertain. Trimming stripped 8 bases from V and 2 bases from J, with 14 bases between. This CDR3 is built from 13 residues. The germline V gene encodes CDR1 SQVTM and CDR2 ANQGSEA. CDR3 sequence reads: CSLLGAPTDTQYF. DNA of the CDR3: TGCAGCCTTTTAGGAGCGCCCACAGATACGCAGTATTTT.

This clone has just a few counts. The gene calls are TRBV5-1 and TRBJ1-6; a possible D gene is TRBD1 (5 bases). The germline CDR1 and CDR2 sequences are SGHRS and YFSETQ. Trimming removed 7 bases at V and 5 bases at J, with 19 bases between. The CDR3 extends over 16 amino acids. CDR3 bases: TGCGCCAGCTCGATAAGCGGGGCGGAGAATAATTCACCCCTCCACTTT. The encoded protein is CASSISGAENNSPLHF.

The rearrangement links TRBV18 to TRBJ1-3; tentative D call: TRBD1 (5 bases). V was trimmed by 3 bases and J by 3 bases, leaving 15 bases between them. There are 16 residues in the CDR3. Germline V gives CDR1 KGHSH, CDR2 LQKENI. The CDR3 is CASSPSAGLGGNTIYF. The CDR3 DNA sequence: TGTGCCAGCTCACCTTCAGCGGGGCTGGGTGGAAACACCATATATTTT.

The rearrangement joins TRBV5-1 to TRBJ2-1, with 7 bases identical to TRBD1. J was trimmed by 2 bases and V by 4 bases; bases with no gene match: 12. The CDR3 is 17 residues long. Germline CDR1 and CDR2: SGHRS and YFSETQ. The CDR3 here is CASSPTTGEYAYNEQFF. The CDR3 DNA follows: TGCGCCAGCAGCCCGACAACAGGGGAATATGCCTACAATGAGCAGTTCTTC.

V is TRBV28 and J is TRBJ1-1; 7 bases agree with TRBD1. Germline-derived CDR1 and CDR2 are MDHEN and SYDVKM. With 6 bases clipped from V and 1 base from J, the junction kept 8 bases outside the gene matches. The CDR3 consists of 15 residues. The DNA for the CDR3 is TGTGCCAGCAGCGTATCCCAGGGGGGGAACACTGAAGCTTTCTTT. Protein product: CASSVSQGGNTEAFF.

J is TRBJ1-5 and V is TRBV27; D perhaps matches TRBD1 (5 bases). In germline, CDR1 is MNHEY, CDR2 SMNVEV (reference sequence). The CDR3 is 12 residues long. Trimming stripped 4 bases from V and 11 bases from J, with 12 bases between. The CDR3 DNA follows: TGTGCCAGCAGTTCAGGGTCCCAGGCCCAGCATTTT. It encodes CASSSGSQAQHF.

The chain combines TRBV11-3 with TRBJ2-7, with D perhaps TRBD1 (5 bases). The CDR3 is made up of 14 amino acids. Looked up from germline, CDR1 is SGHNT and CDR2 is YENEEA. V dropped 5 bases and J dropped 0 bases, with 11 bases sitting between them. CDR3 nucleotides: TGTGCCAGCAGCGGACACAGAAGCTCCTACGAGCAGTACTTC. Translated, it gives CASSGHRSSYEQYF.

The J gene is TRBJ2-3, the V gene TRBV9; 8 nucleotides align to TRBD2. The CDR3 has 14 amino acids. Germline V gene data show CDR1 as SGDLS and CDR2 as YYNGEE. J was trimmed by 2 bases and V by 3 bases; bases with no gene match: 2. The CDR3 DNA reads as TGTGCCAGCAGCGGCGGGGGGATCACAGATACGCAGTATTTT. Encoded protein: CASSGGGITDTQYF.

The rearrangement links TRBV11-3 to TRBJ2-6; D might be TRBD1 (6 bases). This CDR3 contains 20 residues. From germline, CDR1 is SGHNT and CDR2 YENEEA. V shed 1 base and J shed 0 bases, with 19 bases lying between them. DNA for the CDR3: TGTGCCAGCAGCTTAGGTTACACAGGGCCGTCATTCTCTGGGGCCAACGTCCTGACTTTC. Amino acid sequence: CASSLGYTGPSFSGANVLTF.

This clone was counted only a few times. The same CDR3 can be traced to other DNA sequences in this sample. The rearrangement joins TRBV2 to TRBJ1-4; 7 bases fit TRBD1. CDR3 length: 13 residues. Germline CDR1 reads SNHLY; CDR2 reads FYNNEI. J lost 8 bases, V lost 6 bases, and 6 bases had no gene match. The CDR3 protein is CASSLQGNEKLFF. In DNA form, the CDR3 reads TGTGCCAGCAGCTTACAGGGGAACGAAAAACTGTTTTTT.

CDR3 coding DNA: TGTGCCAGTAGTAGAACGTTGGACAGAAACACTGAAGCTTTCTTT. Translation: CASSRTLDRNTEAFF. This sequence joins TRBV19 and TRBJ1-1; D perhaps matches TRBD1 (6 bases). Per germline, CDR1 LNHDA and CDR2 SQIVND (reference sequence). V lost 4 bases and J 2 bases, leaving 14 bases between the germline ends. The CDR3 has 15 amino acids. Full variable domain (rest looked up from reference TRBV19 and TRBJ1-1): DGGITQSPKYLFRKEGQNVTLSCEQNLNHDAMYWYRQDPGQGLRLIYYSQIVNDFQKGDIAEGYSVSREKKESFPLTVTSAQKNPTAFYLCASSRTLDRNTEAFFGQGTRLTVV.

The V call is TRBV10-2, the J call TRBJ1-2; 7 bases are shared with TRBD1. Trimming at V came to 7 bases and at J to 7 bases, leaving 6 bases not matched to a gene. The CDR3 is 12 residues long. Looked up from germline, CDR1 is WSHSY and CDR2 is SAAADI. The CDR3 DNA reads as TGCGCCAGCACCCAACAGGGGAGTGGCTACACCTTC. Protein: CASTQQGSGYTF.